The clone carrying this TCR beta chain was observed a single time. Its antigen is unidentified. Germline CDR1 MNHEY, CDR2 SMNVEV (reference sequence). This CDR3 contains 16 residues. The V segment lost 4 bases and the J segment 4 bases; nucleotides outside the gene matches: 10. This record comes from a study of shared clonotypes between healthy human individuals. Study-wide points: Shared clonotypes across all four donors exceeded non-shared ones in generation probability.

Clones were read by immunoSEQ multiplex PCR, and TCRdb kept only the in-frame ones, dropping some. The sample contains some 2,000,000 clones, around 96% of which appear only once. Terminally differentiated effector memory CD45RA+ cells were excluded by CCR7 positive selection of CD45RO-negative cells. The donor population consisted of healthy HIV-negative adults with no recent acute infections or vaccinations. The chain recombines TRBV27 with TRBJ2-1, with 7 bases that match TRBD2. This TCR derives from a man younger than 35 in good health. Sequencing was performed on naive CD8+ T cells sorted from blood. This CDR3 reads CASSSPSLAVYNEQFF. Written as DNA, the CDR3 is TGTGCCAGCAGTTCCCCCAGTCTAGCGGTTTACAATGAGCAGTTCTTC.